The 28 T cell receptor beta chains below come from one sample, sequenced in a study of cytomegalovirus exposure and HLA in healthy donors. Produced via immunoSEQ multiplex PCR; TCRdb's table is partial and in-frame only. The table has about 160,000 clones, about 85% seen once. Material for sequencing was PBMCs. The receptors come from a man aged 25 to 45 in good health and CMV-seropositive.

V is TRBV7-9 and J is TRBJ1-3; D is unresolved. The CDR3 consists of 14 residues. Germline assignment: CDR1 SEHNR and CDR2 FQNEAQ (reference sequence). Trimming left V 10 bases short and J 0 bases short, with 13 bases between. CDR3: CAIPGPSSGNTIYF. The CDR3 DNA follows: TGTGCCATACCTGGCCCTAGCTCTGGAAACACCATATATTTT. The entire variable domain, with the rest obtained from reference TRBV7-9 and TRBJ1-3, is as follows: DTGVSQNPRHKITKRGQNVTFRCDPISEHNRLYWYRQTLGQGPEFLTYFQNEAQLEKSRLLSDRFSAERPKGSFSTLEIQRTEQGDSAMYLCAIPGPSSGNTIYFGEGSWLTVV.

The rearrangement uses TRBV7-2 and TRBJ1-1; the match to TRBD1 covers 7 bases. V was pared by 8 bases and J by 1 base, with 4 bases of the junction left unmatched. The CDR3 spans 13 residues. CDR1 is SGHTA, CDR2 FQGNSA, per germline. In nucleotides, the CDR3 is TGTGCCAGCCAGGGGGGCCGGAACACTGAAGCTTTCTTT. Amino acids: CASQGGRNTEAFF.

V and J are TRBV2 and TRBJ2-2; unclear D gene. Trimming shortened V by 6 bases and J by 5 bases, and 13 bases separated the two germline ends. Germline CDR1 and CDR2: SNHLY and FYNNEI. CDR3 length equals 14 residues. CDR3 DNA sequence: TGTGCCAGCAGCCTGGTAGTTGGTACCGGGGAGCTGTTTTTT. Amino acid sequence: CASSLVVGTGELFF.

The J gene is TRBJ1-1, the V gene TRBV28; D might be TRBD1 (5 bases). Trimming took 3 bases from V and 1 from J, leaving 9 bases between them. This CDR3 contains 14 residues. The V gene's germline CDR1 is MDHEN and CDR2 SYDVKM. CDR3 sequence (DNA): TGTGCCAGCAGTTTGACTAGGGGGAACACTGAAGCTTTCTTT. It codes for CASSLTRGNTEAFF.

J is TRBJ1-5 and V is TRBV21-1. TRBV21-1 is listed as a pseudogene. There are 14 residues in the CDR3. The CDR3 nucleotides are TGTGCCATTCAAATTCCTATCCTCAATCAGCCCCAGCATTTT. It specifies CAIQIPILNQPQHF.

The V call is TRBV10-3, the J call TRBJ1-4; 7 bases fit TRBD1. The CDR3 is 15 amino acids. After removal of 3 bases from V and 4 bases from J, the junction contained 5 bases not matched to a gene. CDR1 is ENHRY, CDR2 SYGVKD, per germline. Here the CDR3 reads CAISDSTGINEKLFF. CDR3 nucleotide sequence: TGTGCCATCAGTGATTCGACAGGGATTAATGAAAAACTGTTTTTT.

Here the CDR3 DNA reads TGTGCCAGCAGCTTAGCGCTAAGGGCGACAGGGATGAACACTGAAGCTTTCTTT. Translation: CASSLALRATGMNTEAFF. The genes are TRBV7-6 and TRBJ1-1, with TRBD1 identical over 7 bases. V shed 0 bases and J 0 bases; nucleotides not matched to a gene: 10. The CDR3 runs to 18 residues. CDR1 and CDR2 from the germline V gene are SGHVS and FNYEAQ.

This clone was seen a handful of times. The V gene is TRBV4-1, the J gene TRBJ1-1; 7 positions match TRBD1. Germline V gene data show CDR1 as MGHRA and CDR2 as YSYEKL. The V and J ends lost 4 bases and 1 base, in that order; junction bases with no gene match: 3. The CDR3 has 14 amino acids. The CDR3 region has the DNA TGCGCCAGCAGCCGCGAGGGGGCGAACACTGAAGCTTTCTTT. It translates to CASSREGANTEAFF.

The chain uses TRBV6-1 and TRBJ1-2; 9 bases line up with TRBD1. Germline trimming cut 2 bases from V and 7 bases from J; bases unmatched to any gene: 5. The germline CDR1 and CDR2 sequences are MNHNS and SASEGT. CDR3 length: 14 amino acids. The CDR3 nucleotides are TGTGCCAGCAGTGAACTGGACAGGGGTTCTGGCTACACCTTC. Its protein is CASSELDRGSGYTF.

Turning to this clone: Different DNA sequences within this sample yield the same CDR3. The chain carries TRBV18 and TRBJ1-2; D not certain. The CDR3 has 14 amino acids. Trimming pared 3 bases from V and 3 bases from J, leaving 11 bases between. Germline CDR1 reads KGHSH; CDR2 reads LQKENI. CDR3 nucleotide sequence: TGTGCCAGCTCACCTGGGCAAGGATACTATGGCTACACCTTC. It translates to CASSPGQGYYGYTF.

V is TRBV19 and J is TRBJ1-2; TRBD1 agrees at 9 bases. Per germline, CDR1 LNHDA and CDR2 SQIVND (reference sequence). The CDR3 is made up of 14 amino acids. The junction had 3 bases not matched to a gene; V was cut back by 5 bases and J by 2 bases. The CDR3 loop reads CASSEDRGNYGYTF. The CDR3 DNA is TGTGCCAGTAGTGAGGACAGGGGCAACTATGGCTACACCTTC. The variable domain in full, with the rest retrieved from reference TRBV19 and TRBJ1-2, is DGGITQSPKYLFRKEGQNVTLSCEQNLNHDAMYWYRQDPGQGLRLIYYSQIVNDFQKGDIAEGYSVSREKKESFPLTVTSAQKNPTAFYLCASSEDRGNYGYTFGSGTRLTVV.

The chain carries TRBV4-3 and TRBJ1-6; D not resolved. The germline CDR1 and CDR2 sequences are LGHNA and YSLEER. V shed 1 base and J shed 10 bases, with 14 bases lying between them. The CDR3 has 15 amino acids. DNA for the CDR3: TGCGCCAGCAGCCAAGTTCTTCGGGTCGGGTCACCCCTCCACTTT. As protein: CASSQVLRVGSPLHF.

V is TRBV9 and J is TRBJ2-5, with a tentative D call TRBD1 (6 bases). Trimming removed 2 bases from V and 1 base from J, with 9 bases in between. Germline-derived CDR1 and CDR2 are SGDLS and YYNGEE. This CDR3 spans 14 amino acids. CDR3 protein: CASSVDSPQETQYF. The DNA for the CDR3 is TGTGCCAGCAGCGTGGACAGCCCCCAAGAGACCCAGTACTTC. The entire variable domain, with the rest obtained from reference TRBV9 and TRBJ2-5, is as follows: DSGVTQTPKHLITATGQRVTLRCSPRSGDLSVYWYQQSLDQGLQFLIQYYNGEERAKGNILERFSAQQFPDLHSELNLSSLELGDSALYFCASSVDSPQETQYFGPGTRLLVL.

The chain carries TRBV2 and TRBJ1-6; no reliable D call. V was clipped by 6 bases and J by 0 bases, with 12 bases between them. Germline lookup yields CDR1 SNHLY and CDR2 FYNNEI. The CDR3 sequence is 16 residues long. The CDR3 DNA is TGTGCCAGCAGACCAAGAACGAGCTCCTATAATTCACCCCTCCACTTT. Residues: CASRPRTSSYNSPLHF.

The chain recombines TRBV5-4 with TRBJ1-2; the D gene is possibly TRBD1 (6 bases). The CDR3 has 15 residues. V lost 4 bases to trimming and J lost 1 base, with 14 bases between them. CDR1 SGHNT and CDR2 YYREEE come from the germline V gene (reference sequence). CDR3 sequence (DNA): TGTGCCAGCAGCCCCAGCGGACAGATTAACTATGGCTACACCTTC. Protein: CASSPSGQINYGYTF.

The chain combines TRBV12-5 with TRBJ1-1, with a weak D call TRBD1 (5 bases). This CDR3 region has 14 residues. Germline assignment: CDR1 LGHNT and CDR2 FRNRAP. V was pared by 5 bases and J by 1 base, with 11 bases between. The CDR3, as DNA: TGTGCTAGTGGTCCTGCGGGGGGGAACACTGAAGCTTTCTTT. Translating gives CASGPAGGNTEAFF.

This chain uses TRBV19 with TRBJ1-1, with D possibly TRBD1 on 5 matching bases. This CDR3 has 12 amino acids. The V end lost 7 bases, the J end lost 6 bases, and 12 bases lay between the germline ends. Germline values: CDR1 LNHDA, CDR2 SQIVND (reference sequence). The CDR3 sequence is CASKGQGAEAFF. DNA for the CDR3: TGTGCCAGTAAGGGGCAGGGTGCTGAAGCTTTCTTT.

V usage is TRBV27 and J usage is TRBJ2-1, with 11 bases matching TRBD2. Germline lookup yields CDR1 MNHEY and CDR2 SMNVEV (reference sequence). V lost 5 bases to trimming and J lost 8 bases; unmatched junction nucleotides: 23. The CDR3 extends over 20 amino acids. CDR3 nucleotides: TGTGCCAGCAGTCCACGCTCATATACTAGCGGGGGCCCACCTCGGGATGAGCAGTTCTTC. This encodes CASSPRSYTSGGPPRDEQFF.

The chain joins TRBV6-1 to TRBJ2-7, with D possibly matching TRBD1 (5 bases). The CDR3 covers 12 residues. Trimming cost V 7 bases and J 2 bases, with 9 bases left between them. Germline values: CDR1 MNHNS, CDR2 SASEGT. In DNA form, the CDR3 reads TGTGCCAGCACCCCAGGGCCCTACGAGCAGTACTTC. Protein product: CASTPGPYEQYF.

The CDR3 DNA reads as TGTGCCAGCAGCCCGACCAGGGGCGCAGGCACTGAAGCTTTCTTT. Protein: CASSPTRGAGTEAFF. The chain is built from TRBV7-9 and TRBJ1-1; maybe TRBD1 (6 bases). The CDR3 contains 15 residues. CDR1 is SEHNR, CDR2 FQNEAQ, per germline (reference sequence). The V end was cut by 5 bases, the J end by 4 bases, with 17 bases between.

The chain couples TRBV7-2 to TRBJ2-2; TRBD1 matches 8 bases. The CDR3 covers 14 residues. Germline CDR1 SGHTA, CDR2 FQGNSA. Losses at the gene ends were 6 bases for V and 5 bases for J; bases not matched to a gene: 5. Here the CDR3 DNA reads TGTGCCAGCAGTTATAGGACAGGGACCGGGGAGCTGTTTTTT. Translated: CASSYRTGTGELFF.

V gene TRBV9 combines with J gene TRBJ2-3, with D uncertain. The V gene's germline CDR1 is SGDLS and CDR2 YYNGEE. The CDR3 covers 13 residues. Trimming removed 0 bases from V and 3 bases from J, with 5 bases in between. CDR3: CASSVALTDTQYF. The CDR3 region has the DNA TGTGCCAGCAGCGTAGCCCTGACAGATACGCAGTATTTT. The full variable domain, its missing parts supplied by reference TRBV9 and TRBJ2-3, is DSGVTQTPKHLITATGQRVTLRCSPRSGDLSVYWYQQSLDQGLQFLIQYYNGEERAKGNILERFSAQQFPDLHSELNLSSLELGDSALYFCASSVALTDTQYFGPGTRLTVL.

In nucleotides, the CDR3 is TGTGCCAGCAGTTACCCGACCCGGATAGATGCAGGCATTCAGTACTTC. Translating gives CASSYPTRIDAGIQYF. V is TRBV6-6 and J is TRBJ2-4; the D is unclear. The V end was cut by 2 bases, the J end by 9 bases, with 20 bases between. This CDR3 has 16 residues. The germline CDR1 and CDR2 sequences are MNHNY and SVGAGI (reference sequence).

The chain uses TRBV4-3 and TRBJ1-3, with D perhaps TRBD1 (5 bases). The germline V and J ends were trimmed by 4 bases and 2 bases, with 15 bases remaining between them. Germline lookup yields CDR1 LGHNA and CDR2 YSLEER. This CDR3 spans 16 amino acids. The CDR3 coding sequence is TGCGCCAGCAGCCCCTTGGGGGGGACGGCTGGAAACACCATATATTTT. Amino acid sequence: CASSPLGGTAGNTIYF.

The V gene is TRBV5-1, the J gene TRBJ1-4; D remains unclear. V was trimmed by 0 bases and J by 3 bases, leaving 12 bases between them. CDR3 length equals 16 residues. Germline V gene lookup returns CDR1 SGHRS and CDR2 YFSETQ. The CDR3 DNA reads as TGCGCCAGCAGCTTGGCCGGGGTGGCGCCTAATGAAAAACTGTTTTTT. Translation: CASSLAGVAPNEKLFF.

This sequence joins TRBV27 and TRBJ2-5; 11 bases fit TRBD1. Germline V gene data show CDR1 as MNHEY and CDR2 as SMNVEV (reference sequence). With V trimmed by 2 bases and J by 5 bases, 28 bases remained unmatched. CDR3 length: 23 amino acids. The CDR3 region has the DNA TGTGCCAGCAGTTTAAGGAAGGGACAGGGGGATTGGCGGGGGGAGTTATTAGAGGAGACCCAGTACTTC. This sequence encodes CASSLRKGQGDWRGELLEETQYF.

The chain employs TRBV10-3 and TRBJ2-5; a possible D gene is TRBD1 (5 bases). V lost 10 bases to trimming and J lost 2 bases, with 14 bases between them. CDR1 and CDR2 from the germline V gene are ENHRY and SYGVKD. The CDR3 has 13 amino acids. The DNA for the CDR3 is TGTGCCACTGCGGACATATATCAAGAGACCCAGTACTTC. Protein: CATADIYQETQYF.

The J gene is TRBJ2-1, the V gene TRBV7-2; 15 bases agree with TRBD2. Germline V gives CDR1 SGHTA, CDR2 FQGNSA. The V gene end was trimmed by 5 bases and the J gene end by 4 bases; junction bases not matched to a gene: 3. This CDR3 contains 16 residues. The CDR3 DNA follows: TGTGCCAGCAGCGGTGGGACTAGCGGGGGGTACAATGAGCAGTTCTTC. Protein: CASSGGTSGGYNEQFF.